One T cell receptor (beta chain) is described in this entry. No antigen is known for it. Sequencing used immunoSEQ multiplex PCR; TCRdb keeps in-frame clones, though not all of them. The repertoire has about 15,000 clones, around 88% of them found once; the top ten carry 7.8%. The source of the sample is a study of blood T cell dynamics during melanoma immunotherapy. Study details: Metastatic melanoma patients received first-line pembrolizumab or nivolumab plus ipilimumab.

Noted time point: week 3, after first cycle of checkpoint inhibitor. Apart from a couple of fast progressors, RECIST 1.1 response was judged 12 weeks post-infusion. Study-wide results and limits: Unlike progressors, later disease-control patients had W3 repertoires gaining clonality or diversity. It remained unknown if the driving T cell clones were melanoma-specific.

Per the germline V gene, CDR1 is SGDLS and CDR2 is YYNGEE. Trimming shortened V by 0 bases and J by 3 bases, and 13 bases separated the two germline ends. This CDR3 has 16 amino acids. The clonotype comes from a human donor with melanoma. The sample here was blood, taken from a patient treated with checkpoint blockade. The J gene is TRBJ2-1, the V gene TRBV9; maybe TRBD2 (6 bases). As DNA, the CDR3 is TGTGCCAGCAGCGTAGTTCCGGGAGTGAACTACAATGAGCAGTTCTTC. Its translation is CASSVVPGVNYNEQFF.